Below are 10 T cell receptor beta chains sequenced from a single sample in a study of cytomegalovirus exposure and HLA in healthy donors. The protocol was immunoSEQ multiplex PCR, while the TCRdb copy is restricted to in-frame clones and leaves out a portion. Of about 170,000 clones listed, more than 75% are singletons. Sequences were obtained from PBMCs. The source of these receptors is a man aged 18 to 30 in good health and CMV-seropositive.

In its sample, this clone was seen a few times. V is TRBV19 and J is TRBJ2-1; D uncertain. V lost 3 bases and J lost 9, with 9 bases in between. CDR3 length equals 12 residues. Germline V gives CDR1 LNHDA, CDR2 SQIVND (reference sequence). The CDR3 loop is CASSMRRGEQFF. The DNA of the CDR3 is TGTGCCAGTAGTATGAGGCGCGGTGAGCAGTTCTTC.

This chain joins TRBV5-1 and TRBJ1-6; D remains ambiguous. V dropped 4 bases and J dropped 9 bases, with 17 bases sitting between them. This CDR3 contains 15 residues. CDR1 is SGHRS, CDR2 YFSETQ, per germline. The CDR3, as DNA: TGCGCCAGCAGCCCTCAGGCCGCCCCAAGTTCACCCCTCCACTTT. Residues: CASSPQAAPSSPLHF.

V gene TRBV5-1 combines with J gene TRBJ1-2, with TRBD1 as a possible D gene (6 bases). CDR1 and CDR2 from the germline V gene are SGHRS and YFSETQ. The CDR3 contains 14 residues. Trimming removed 4 bases from V and 4 bases from J, with 14 bases in between. The CDR3 region has the DNA TGCGCCAGCAGCACCCGGACAGACTCCTATGGCTACACCTTC. Amino acids: CASSTRTDSYGYTF.

The V call is TRBV4-1, the J call TRBJ1-3, with 7 bases matching TRBD1. The ends lost 4 bases at V and 0 bases at J; junction bases unmatched: 3. This CDR3 region has 15 residues. Looked up from germline, CDR1 is MGHRA and CDR2 is YSYEKL. CDR3 residues: CASSPSGGSGNTIYF. CDR3 nucleotide sequence: TGCGCCAGCAGCCCATCAGGGGGCTCTGGAAACACCATATATTTT.

The rearrangement joins TRBV7-2 to TRBJ2-3; 7 bases are shared with TRBD1. Germline values: CDR1 SGHTA, CDR2 FQGNSA. With V trimmed by 2 bases and J by 5 bases, 13 bases remained unmatched. CDR3 length: 17 residues. As DNA, the CDR3 is TGTGCCAGCAGCTTATGGGCTGGGACAGTGAAAATAGATACGCAGTATTTT. Encoded protein: CASSLWAGTVKIDTQYF.

The chain combines TRBV10-2 with TRBJ2-1, with 8 bases matching TRBD2. There are 14 residues in the CDR3. J was trimmed by 8 bases and V by 4 bases; bases with no gene match: 7. The germline V gene encodes CDR1 WSHSY and CDR2 SAAADI. CDR3 loop: CASSAYRRGDEQFF. The DNA for the CDR3 is TGCGCCAGCAGTGCATACAGGCGGGGGGATGAGCAGTTCTTC.

The chain couples TRBV7-2 to TRBJ1-5; the D is unclear. The germline CDR1 and CDR2 sequences are SGHTA and FQGNSA. Trimming left V 7 bases short and J 5 bases short, with 9 bases between. This CDR3 has 12 residues. In DNA form, the CDR3 reads TGTGCCAGCAACCACGGGGATCAGCCCCAGCATTTT. Encoded protein: CASNHGDQPQHF. Combining the CDR3 with reference TRBV7-2 and TRBJ1-5 gives the whole variable domain GAGVSQSPSNKVTEKGKDVELRCDPISGHTALYWYRQSLGQGLEFLIYFQGNSAPDKSGLPSDRFSAERTGGSVSTLTIQRTQQEDSAVYLCASNHGDQPQHFGDGTRLSIL.

V gene TRBV13 combines with J gene TRBJ1-1, with D possibly matching TRBD1 (5 bases). CDR1 is PRHDT and CDR2 is FYEKMQ in the germline V gene (reference sequence). With 5 bases removed from V and 10 bases from J, the gap between germline ends came to 17 bases. The CDR3 sequence is 13 residues long. The CDR3 bases are TGTGCCAGCAGCCTACCAGGGTCGACGCGAGCTTTCTTT. Translated, it gives CASSLPGSTRAFF.

This chain connects TRBV9 to TRBJ2-1, with 7 bases aligning to TRBD2. Looked up from germline, CDR1 is SGDLS and CDR2 is YYNGEE. The CDR3 has 13 residues. Trimming took 0 bases from V and 8 from J; bases not matched to a gene: 2. CDR3 residues: CASSVGEGHEQFF. For the CDR3, the DNA is TGTGCCAGCAGCGTAGGGGAGGGGCATGAGCAGTTCTTC.

This clone has more than one count but fewer than ten. J is TRBJ1-6 and V is TRBV5-5; D perhaps matches TRBD1 (5 bases). V was trimmed by 5 bases and J by 4 bases, leaving 16 bases between them. The CDR3 extends over 16 amino acids. In germline, CDR1 is SGHKS, CDR2 YYEKEE (reference sequence). In DNA, the CDR3 is TGTGCCAGCAGTCGGACACCAGATTTGTATAATTCACCCCTCCACTTT. Amino acids: CASSRTPDLYNSPLHF.